This T cell receptor (beta chain) was sequenced in a study of glioma-infiltrating T cells. The iRepertoire nested amplicon-rescue multiplex PCR amplified TCR alpha and beta CDR3s from RNA. For one-step reverse transcription and amplification, roughly 95-400 ng of tissue mRNA or PBMC total RNA was used. TCRdb re-analysed the multiplex PCR reads in MiXCR, keeping a single row per CDR3 protein. The sample holds 100,000 to 150,000 distinct CDR3 sequences, around 23% seen once. A remark on this clonotype: Its antigen is currently unknown. This may come from a read error, since a much larger clone is one base off.

Whole-study results and caveats: Gliomas, especially low-grade, showed above-expected tissue-blood divergence; non-neoplastic patients showed below. Very few CDR3 sequences were shared between tissue and blood.

Deletions cut 5 bases from V and 3 bases from J, with 8 bases between. The CDR3 is made up of 13 amino acids. Germline V gene sequence: CDR1 MNHEY, CDR2 SMNVEV (reference sequence). Specimen: glioma tissue, nonneoplastic brain tissue, or PBMCs (not recorded which). The chain links TRBV27 to TRBJ2-1; possible D gene TRBD2, 5 bases. This receptor was taken from a human donor with low-grade glioma or glioblastoma, undergoing nonglioma brain surgery, or in good health (not recorded which). The CDR3 is CASSDGSYNEQFF. The CDR3 DNA follows: TGTGCCAGCAGTGATGGGAGCTACAATGAGCAGTTCTTC.